These 12 T cell receptor beta chains came from one sample sequenced in a study of identical twins. TCRdb re-called the 5' RACE reads with MiXCR, one entry per CDR3 protein. The sample holds 500,000 to 600,000 distinct CDR3 sequences, about 20% seen once. These data were also reused for a study on T cells expressing NK-cell markers.

Sequencing was performed on CD4+ T cells sorted from blood. Source of these receptors: a woman under 30 in good health.

V and J are TRBV20-1 and TRBJ2-3; 14 bases map to TRBD2. The CDR3 is made up of 16 amino acids. Germline lookup yields CDR1 DFQATT and CDR2 SNEGSKA (reference sequence). The junction had 6 bases not matched to a gene; V was cut back by 3 bases and J by 4 bases. The CDR3 spells CSASHRLAGGSDTQYF. CDR3 sequence (DNA): TGCAGTGCTAGTCACCGACTAGCGGGGGGGTCAGATACGCAGTATTTT.

CDR3 loop: CASSPPRGNTGELFF. CDR3 nucleotides: TGTGCCAGCAGTCCCCCGCGGGGGAACACCGGGGAGCTGTTTTTT. The J gene is TRBJ2-2, the V gene TRBV28, with D perhaps TRBD2 (6 bases). With 5 bases removed from V and 1 base from J, the gap between germline ends came to 11 bases. Germline V gene lookup returns CDR1 MDHEN and CDR2 SYDVKM. The CDR3 has 15 residues.

V gene TRBV12-3 or TRBV12-4 combines with J gene TRBJ2-4; 12 bases align to TRBD2. J was trimmed by 0 bases and V by 7 bases; bases with no gene match: 16. CDR3 length: 20 residues. CDR3 sequence: CASKGFTSGRRIQAKNIQYF. DNA for the CDR3: TGTGCCAGCAAGGGATTTACTAGCGGGAGGCGAATTCAAGCCAAAAACATTCAGTACTTC.

The CDR3 sequence is CASSEGRPNTIYF. Written as DNA, the CDR3 is TGCGCCAGCAGTGAGGGCCGGCCAAACACCATATATTTT. The genes are TRBV10-2 and TRBJ1-3; D is undetermined. The CDR3 length is 13 residues. Per the germline V gene, CDR1 is WSHSY and CDR2 is SAAADI. V was clipped by 2 bases and J by 6 bases, with 8 bases between them.

Here the CDR3 DNA reads TGCAGTGCTAGATTATTTTCGAGGAGCGAAGCTTTCTTT. It translates to CSARLFSRSEAFF. The V call is TRBV20-1, the J call TRBJ1-1; D remains ambiguous. The CDR3 is 13 residues long. Trimming pared 2 bases from V and 8 bases from J, leaving 15 bases between. Germline CDR1 reads DFQATT; CDR2 reads SNEGSKA (reference sequence).

This clonotype appeared many times. This chain connects TRBV15 to TRBJ1-5; the D gene is possibly TRBD1 (5 bases). This CDR3 is 15 amino acids long. Trimming removed 10 bases from V and 0 bases from J, with 16 bases in between. Germline CDR1 LNHNV, CDR2 YYDKDF (reference sequence). The CDR3 reads CASKLGENSNQPQHF. As DNA, the CDR3 is TGTGCCAGTAAACTAGGGGAGAATAGCAATCAGCCCCAGCATTTT.

This chain joins TRBV10-3 and TRBJ1-1; possible D gene TRBD1, 5 bases. Per germline, CDR1 ENHRY and CDR2 SYGVKD. This CDR3 spans 14 amino acids. The CDR3 region is CASSGWQGGTEAFF. In nucleotides, the CDR3 is TGTGCTAGCTCCGGTTGGCAGGGAGGAACTGAAGCTTTCTTT.

This clonotype turned up a few times. V usage is TRBV29-1 and J usage is TRBJ1-2, with a possible D match to TRBD1 (6 bases). Germline assignment: CDR1 SQVTM and CDR2 ANQGSEA. V was cut by 4 bases and J by 6 bases, with 9 bases left in between. The CDR3 runs 11 residues. The CDR3 bases are TGCAGCGTTGCAGGGGTGGATGGCTACACCTTC. Its protein product is CSVAGVDGYTF.

This clonotype was detected only a few times. The chain couples TRBV25-1 to TRBJ2-7, with a tentative D call TRBD1 (5 bases). Germline V gives CDR1 MGHDK, CDR2 SYGVNS. The CDR3 runs to 15 residues. Trimming took 3 bases from V and 2 from J, leaving 14 bases between them. CDR3 nucleotide sequence: TGTGCCAGCAGTGAGGGGCTAGTCAGAACCTACGAGCAGTACTTC. Residues: CASSEGLVRTYEQYF.

This clonotype was observed many times. The chain joins TRBV10-3 to TRBJ1-2, with no clear D. Looked up from germline, CDR1 is ENHRY and CDR2 is SYGVKD. This CDR3 is 11 amino acids long. V lost 4 bases and J 10 bases, leaving 10 bases between the germline ends. The CDR3 protein is CAISGGEDYTF. The CDR3 coding sequence is TGTGCCATCAGTGGTGGAGAGGACTACACCTTC.

This clonotype was counted only a few times. The genes are TRBV7-3 and TRBJ2-5; 9 bases are a match to TRBD2. V trimming: 5 bases; J trimming: 5 bases; junction bases outside the gene matches: 3. The V gene's germline CDR1 is SGHTA and CDR2 FQGTGA. The CDR3 extends over 13 amino acids. The CDR3 DNA is TGTGCCAGCAGCCCTAGCGGGGTCGAGACCCAGTACTTC. Its protein product is CASSPSGVETQYF.

With respect to this clonotype: An end of the junction does not agree with germline; a read error may underlie this. J is TRBJ2-7 and V is TRBV6-2 or TRBV6-3; D might be TRBD1 or TRBD2, each matching 6 bases. Germline CDR1 reads MNHEY; CDR2 reads SVGEGT. The CDR3 is made up of 17 amino acids. Here the CDR3 reads CASSYRGVRANYYEQHF. CDR3 DNA: TGTGCCAGCAGTTACAGGGGGGTGCGGGCAAACTACTACGAGCAGCACTTC.